A selection of T cell receptor beta chains follows, all from one sample in a study of CD8 T cells in Susac syndrome. TCRdb called the immunoSEQ multiplex PCR reads again in MiXCR, with one record for every CDR3 protein. This sample has hundreds of thousands of distinct CDR3 sequences, with around 89% found just once. Sequenced material: CD8+ T cells from PBMCs. The receptors were gathered from a human donor with multiple sclerosis. Both conserved end residues are trimmed from each CDR3. Only part of the rows carry a size: once, few, many, or a class if the clone is expanded.

>TRBV7-8|-|TRBJ1-4
ASSTPPRGRLLF
>TRBV10-3|-|TRBJ2-7
AISDPTGDGYEQY
>TRBV3-1|-|TRBJ1-5
ASSQEGGCERKNQPQH
>TRBV5-1|-|TRBJ1-1
ASSKGMGYTEAF
>TRBV5-4|-|TRBJ1-1
ASTGGTEAF
>TRBV11-2|-|TRBJ2-1
ASSSPLAGGSYNEQF
>TRBV4-1|few|TRBJ2-5
ASSQEGARETQY
>TRBV4-1|-|TRBJ2-3
ASSLWGASDTQY
>TRBV5-1|-|TRBJ2-1
ASSRGKWDRGMDEQF
>TRBV7-9|-|TRBJ1-5
ASSFRGNNQPQH
>TRBV5-4|once|TRBJ2-1
ASSPRTSGLPYNEQF
>TRBV15|-|TRBJ2-5
ATSPLGREPTQETQY
>TRBV5-4|-|TRBJ1-2
ASSLFRGHRSGYT
>TRBV7-3|-|TRBJ2-4
ASSAHPTKNIQY
>TRBV4-3|-|TRBJ2-6
ASSQEPGAGANVLT
>TRBV12-3/TRBV12-4|-|TRBJ2-4
ASSFSRSGGIQY
>TRBV4-2|-|TRBJ1-2
ASSQVLSLDYGYT
>TRBV24-1|-|TRBJ2-1
ATSDQEILGTYNEQF
>TRBV6-4|-|TRBJ2-7
ASSDSSGKPYEQY
>TRBV4-3|once|TRBJ2-7
ASSQTKGPYEQY
>TRBV4-1|-|TRBJ2-7
ASSQDPQGAIPYEQY
>TRBV27|few|TRBJ2-3
ASSWGGRGSGTDTQY
>TRBV5-6|-|TRBJ2-5
ASSLILGEAERETQY